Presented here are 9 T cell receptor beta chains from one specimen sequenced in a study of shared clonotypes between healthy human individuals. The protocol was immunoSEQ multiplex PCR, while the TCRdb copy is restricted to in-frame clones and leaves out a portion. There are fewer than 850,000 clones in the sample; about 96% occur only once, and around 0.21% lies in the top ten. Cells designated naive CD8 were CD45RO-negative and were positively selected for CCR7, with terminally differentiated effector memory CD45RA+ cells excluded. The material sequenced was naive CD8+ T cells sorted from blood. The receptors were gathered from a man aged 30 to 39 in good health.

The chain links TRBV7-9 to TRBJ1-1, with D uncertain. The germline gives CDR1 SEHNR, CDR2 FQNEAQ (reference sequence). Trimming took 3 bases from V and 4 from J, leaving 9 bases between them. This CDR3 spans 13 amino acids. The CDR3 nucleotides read TGTGCCAGCAGCTTTACATTGGTCACTGAAGCTTTCTTT. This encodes CASSFTLVTEAFF.

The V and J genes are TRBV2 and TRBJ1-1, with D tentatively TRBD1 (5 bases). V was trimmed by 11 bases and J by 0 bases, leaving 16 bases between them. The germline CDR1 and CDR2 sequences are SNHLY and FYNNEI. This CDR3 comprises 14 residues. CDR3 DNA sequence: TGTGCCGAGCAGGGTTGGACCTTGAACACTGAAGCTTTCTTT. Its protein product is CAEQGWTLNTEAFF. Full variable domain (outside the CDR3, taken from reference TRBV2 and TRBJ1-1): EPEVTQTPSHQVTQMGQEVILRCVPISNHLYFYWYRQILGQKVEFLVSFYNNEISEKSEIFDDQFSVERPDGSNFTLKIRSTKLEDSAMYFCAEQGWTLNTEAFFGQGTRLTVV.

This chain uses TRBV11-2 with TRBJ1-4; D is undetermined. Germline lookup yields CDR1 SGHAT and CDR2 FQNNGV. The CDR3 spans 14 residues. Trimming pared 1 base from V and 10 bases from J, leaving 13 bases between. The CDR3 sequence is CASSLGPEVGKLFF. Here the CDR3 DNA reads TGTGCCAGCAGCTTAGGCCCCGAAGTTGGAAAACTGTTTTTT.

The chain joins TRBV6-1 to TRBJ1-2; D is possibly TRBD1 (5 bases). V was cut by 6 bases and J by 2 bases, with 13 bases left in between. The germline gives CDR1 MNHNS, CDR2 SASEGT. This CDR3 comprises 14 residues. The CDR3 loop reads CASSTRGLNYGYTF. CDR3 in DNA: TGTGCCAGCAGCACCCGGGGCCTGAACTATGGCTACACCTTC.

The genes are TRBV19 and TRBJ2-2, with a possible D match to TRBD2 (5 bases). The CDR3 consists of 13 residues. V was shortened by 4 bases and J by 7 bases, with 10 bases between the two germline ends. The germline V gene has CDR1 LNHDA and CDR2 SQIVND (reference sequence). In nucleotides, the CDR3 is TGTGCCAGTAGTACTCAAGAGGGCGGGGAGCTGTTTTTT. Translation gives CASSTQEGGELFF. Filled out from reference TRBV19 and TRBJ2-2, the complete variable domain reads DGGITQSPKYLFRKEGQNVTLSCEQNLNHDAMYWYRQDPGQGLRLIYYSQIVNDFQKGDIAEGYSVSREKKESFPLTVTSAQKNPTAFYLCASSTQEGGELFFGEGSRLTVL.

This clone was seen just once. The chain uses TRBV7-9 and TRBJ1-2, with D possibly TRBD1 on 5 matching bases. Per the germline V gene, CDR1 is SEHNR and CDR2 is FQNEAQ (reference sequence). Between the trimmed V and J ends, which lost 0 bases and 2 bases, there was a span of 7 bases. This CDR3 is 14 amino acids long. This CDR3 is CASSLANRNYGYTF. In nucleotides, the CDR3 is TGTGCCAGCAGCTTAGCTAACAGGAACTATGGCTACACCTTC.

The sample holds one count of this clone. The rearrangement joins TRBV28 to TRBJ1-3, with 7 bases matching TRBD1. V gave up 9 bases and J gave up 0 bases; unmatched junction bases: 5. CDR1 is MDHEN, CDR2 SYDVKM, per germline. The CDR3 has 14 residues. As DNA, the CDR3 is TGTGCCAGTTCCGGGACAGACTCTGGAAACACCATATATTTT. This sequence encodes CASSGTDSGNTIYF.

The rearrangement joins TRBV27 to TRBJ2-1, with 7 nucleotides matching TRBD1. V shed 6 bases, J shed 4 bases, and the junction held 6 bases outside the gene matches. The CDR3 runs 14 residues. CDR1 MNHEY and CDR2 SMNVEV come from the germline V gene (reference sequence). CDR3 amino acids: CASSTGTAYNEQFF. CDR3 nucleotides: TGTGCCAGCAGCACCGGGACAGCTTACAATGAGCAGTTCTTC.

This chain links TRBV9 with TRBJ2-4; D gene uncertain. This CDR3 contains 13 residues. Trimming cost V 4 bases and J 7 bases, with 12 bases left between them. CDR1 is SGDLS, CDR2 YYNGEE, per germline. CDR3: CASSSQSGNIQYF. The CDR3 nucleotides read TGTGCCAGCAGCTCACAATCGGGCAACATTCAGTACTTC.